Below are 28 T cell receptor beta chains sequenced from a single sample in a study of CD8+ T cells in alopecia areata. Treatment noted: oral pan-JAK inhibitor, 5-10 mg twice daily. The sequencing template was cDNA reverse transcribed from extracted RNA. The table came from immunoSEQ multiplex PCR; TCRdb's copy has only in-frame clones and leaves some out. In the table there are approximately 90,000 clones, about 71% of which are singletons. Here the sequenced sample was CD8+ T cells sorted from blood, taken at week 44, from a patient treated with tofacitinib. The receptors originated from a human donor with alopecia areata.

The chain has TRBV27 and TRBJ2-1; 9 bases are shared with TRBD1. CDR1 MNHEY and CDR2 SMNVEV come from the germline V gene (reference sequence). V shed 6 bases and J 5 bases; nucleotides not matched to a gene: 2. This CDR3 has 13 residues. The DNA for the CDR3 is TGTGCCAGCAGACAGGGGGCGAACAATGAGCAGTTCTTC. Protein: CASRQGANNEQFF.

This clone has a handful of counts. The chain joins TRBV30 to TRBJ2-1, with 14 nucleotides matching TRBD2. With V trimmed by 2 bases and J by 10 bases, 7 bases remained unmatched. The CDR3 is made up of 15 amino acids. Germline V gives CDR1 GTSNPN, CDR2 SVGIG (reference sequence). DNA of the CDR3: TGTGCCTGGAGTCTCGGGACTAGCGGGGGAGGGGAGCAGTTCTTC. Translating it yields CAWSLGTSGGGEQFF.

J is TRBJ2-2 and V is TRBV4-3; D possibly corresponds to TRBD2 (7 bases). With 0 bases removed from V and 4 bases from J, the gap between germline ends came to 18 bases. This CDR3 spans 18 amino acids. CDR1 is LGHNA, CDR2 YSLEER, per germline. The CDR3 DNA sequence: TGCGCCAGCAGCCAAGATGGTAGACGGGGGGCCGCCACCGGGGAGCTGTTTTTT. Its translation: CASSQDGRRGAATGELFF.

The rearrangement joins TRBV4-3 to TRBJ1-2; maybe TRBD1 (6 bases). The V and J ends lost 6 bases and 0 bases respectively, with 14 bases between them. The CDR3 extends over 15 amino acids. CDR1 and CDR2 from the germline V gene are LGHNA and YSLEER. Here the CDR3 DNA reads TGCGCCAGCAGAGAAACAGGGACGTCTAACTATGGCTACACCTTC. Translating gives CASRETGTSNYGYTF.

A few counts support this clone. V usage is TRBV29-1 and J usage is TRBJ2-7; TRBD1 matches 12 bases. The CDR3 runs 16 residues. Germline CDR1 reads SQVTM; CDR2 reads ANQGSEA. V shed 0 bases, J shed 3 bases, and the junction held 6 bases outside the gene matches. CDR3 in DNA: TGCAGCGTTGAAGATCGAGGGGACAGGGGGCTCTACGAGCAGTACTTC. It encodes CSVEDRGDRGLYEQYF.

The chain combines TRBV25-1 with TRBJ2-3, with D possibly being TRBD1 (6 bases). CDR3 length equals 15 residues. V lost 4 bases and J 2 bases, leaving 13 bases between the germline ends. The germline V gene encodes CDR1 MGHDK and CDR2 SYGVNS. The CDR3 nucleotides read TGTGCCAGCAGTGCGGGGCAGGGGCTCACAGATACGCAGTATTTT. Amino acids: CASSAGQGLTDTQYF.

The V call is TRBV13, the J call TRBJ2-2; 12 positions match TRBD2. Looked up from germline, CDR1 is PRHDT and CDR2 is FYEKMQ (reference sequence). With 10 bases clipped from V and 2 bases from J, the junction kept 8 bases outside the gene matches. The CDR3 has 16 amino acids. CDR3 amino acids: CATEELAGGNTGELFF. The DNA of the CDR3 is TGTGCCACCGAAGAACTAGCGGGGGGAAACACCGGGGAGCTGTTTTTT.

The chain joins TRBV30 to TRBJ1-5, with D possibly matching TRBD1 (6 bases). Germline V gene data show CDR1 as GTSNPN and CDR2 as SVGIG (reference sequence). The V end lost 2 bases, the J end lost 3 bases, and 11 bases lay between the germline ends. This CDR3 is built from 14 residues. CDR3 in amino acids: CAWSQGTTNQPQHF. The CDR3 nucleotides read TGTGCCTGGAGTCAGGGGACCACCAATCAGCCCCAGCATTTT.

The chain has TRBV4-3 and TRBJ2-7, with a tentative D call TRBD1 (5 bases). Trimming removed 0 bases from V and 2 bases from J, with 8 bases in between. Germline V gene sequence: CDR1 LGHNA, CDR2 YSLEER. The CDR3 is 14 residues long. CDR3 residues: CASSQDRQTYEQYF. In DNA form, the CDR3 reads TGCGCCAGCAGCCAAGATAGACAGACCTACGAGCAGTACTTC.

The table lists this clone with a few counts. The CDR3 DNA follows: TGTGCCAGCAGTTTACGTGGCGGGGGGGGTTACACAGATACGCAGTATTTT. Its protein is CASSLRGGGGYTDTQYF. The V and J genes are TRBV28 and TRBJ2-3, with 9 nucleotides matching TRBD2. With V trimmed by 2 bases and J by 2 bases, 8 bases remained unmatched. Germline V CDR1 and CDR2: MDHEN, SYDVKM. This CDR3 has 17 amino acids.

In this sample, this clone turned up once. The chain couples TRBV7-2 to TRBJ2-1; 7 bases fit TRBD2. Losses at the gene ends were 3 bases for V and 4 bases for J; bases not matched to a gene: 6. Germline CDR1 is SGHTA and CDR2 is FQGNSA. The CDR3 spans 15 residues. CDR3 amino acids: CASSFLSGAYNEQFF. The CDR3 DNA is TGTGCCAGCAGCTTTCTCAGCGGGGCATACAATGAGCAGTTCTTC.

V gene TRBV30 combines with J gene TRBJ2-7, with 8 positions matching TRBD1. Germline V gives CDR1 GTSNPN, CDR2 SVGIG (reference sequence). CDR3 length: 15 amino acids. Germline trimming cut 2 bases from V and 3 bases from J; bases unmatched to any gene: 9. The DNA of the CDR3 is TGTGCCTGGAGTAGAACCGGGACAGGATACTACGAGCAGTACTTC. Translated: CAWSRTGTGYYEQYF. The whole variable domain, filled in from reference TRBV30 and TRBJ2-7, reads SQTIHQWPATLVQPVGSPLSLECTVEGTSNPNLYWYRQAAGRGLQLLFYSVGIGQISSEVPQNLSASRPQDRQFILSSKKLLLSDSGFYLCAWSRTGTGYYEQYFGPGTRLTVT.

This clone was counted between two and nine times. The V call is TRBV5-4, the J call TRBJ1-1, with 11 bases matching TRBD1. CDR1 is SGHNT, CDR2 YYREEE, per germline (reference sequence). Trimming took 2 bases from V and 4 from J; bases not matched to a gene: 4. The CDR3 is 15 residues long. CDR3 region: CASSFGTGGGTEAFF. CDR3 sequence (DNA): TGTGCCAGCAGCTTCGGGACAGGGGGTGGCACTGAAGCTTTCTTT.

The gene calls are TRBV9 and TRBJ2-1; D call uncertain. The CDR3 is 14 residues long. The V end was cut by 0 bases, the J end by 6 bases, with 10 bases between. Germline assignment: CDR1 SGDLS and CDR2 YYNGEE. CDR3: CASSVELGFNEQFF. In DNA form, the CDR3 reads TGTGCCAGCAGCGTAGAGTTAGGGTTCAATGAGCAGTTCTTC. The whole variable domain, filled in from reference TRBV9 and TRBJ2-1, reads DSGVTQTPKHLITATGQRVTLRCSPRSGDLSVYWYQQSLDQGLQFLIQYYNGEERAKGNILERFSAQQFPDLHSELNLSSLELGDSALYFCASSVELGFNEQFFGPGTRLTVL.

The chain joins TRBV29-1 to TRBJ1-1; possible D gene TRBD1, 5 bases. This CDR3 comprises 13 residues. With 7 bases removed from V and 3 bases from J, the gap between germline ends came to 15 bases. Germline V gene lookup returns CDR1 SQVTM and CDR2 ANQGSEA. The CDR3 loop reads CSERGSGYTEAFF. DNA for the CDR3: TGCAGCGAACGTGGGTCAGGGTACACTGAAGCTTTCTTT.

The J gene is TRBJ2-1, the V gene TRBV5-1, with 8 positions matching TRBD1. This CDR3 is built from 13 residues. CDR1 and CDR2 from the germline V gene are SGHRS and YFSETQ. Trimming took 4 bases from V and 6 from J; bases not matched to a gene: 3. Here the CDR3 reads CASSQTGVNEQFF. In DNA form, the CDR3 reads TGCGCCAGCAGCCAGACAGGGGTCAATGAGCAGTTCTTC.

The chain joins TRBV13 to TRBJ2-2; D is ambiguous. V was pared by 1 base and J by 2 bases, with 5 bases between. Germline-derived CDR1 and CDR2 are PRHDT and FYEKMQ (reference sequence). The CDR3 is 14 amino acids. Here the CDR3 reads CASSLASNTGELFF. DNA for the CDR3: TGTGCCAGCAGCTTAGCAAGTAACACCGGGGAGCTGTTTTTT.

J is TRBJ2-2 and V is TRBV7-9; D might be TRBD1 (6 bases). Trimming took 5 bases from V and 0 from J, leaving 10 bases between them. The CDR3 extends over 15 amino acids. Germline CDR1 SEHNR, CDR2 FQNEAQ (reference sequence). The CDR3 sequence is CASSPAGANTGELFF. The CDR3 region has the DNA TGTGCCAGCAGCCCCGCAGGGGCGAACACCGGGGAGCTGTTTTTT. Supplemented by reference TRBV7-9 and TRBJ2-2, the full variable domain reads DTGVSQNPRHKITKRGQNVTFRCDPISEHNRLYWYRQTLGQGPEFLTYFQNEAQLEKSRLLSDRFSAERPKGSFSTLEIQRTEQGDSAMYLCASSPAGANTGELFFGEGSRLTVL.

V is TRBV10-1 and J is TRBJ2-1; TRBD2 matches 11 bases. Trimming at V came to 5 bases and at J to 4 bases, leaving 10 bases not matched to a gene. The germline V gene encodes CDR1 WNHNN and CDR2 SYGVQD (reference sequence). This CDR3 region has 17 residues. CDR3 loop: CASSSVTSGALYNEQFF. In nucleotides, the CDR3 is TGCGCCAGCAGTAGTGTGACTAGCGGGGCCCTATACAATGAGCAGTTCTTC.

The chain is built from TRBV27 and TRBJ2-3, with TRBD1 matching over 8 bases. Looked up from germline, CDR1 is MNHEY and CDR2 is SMNVEV (reference sequence). The CDR3 runs 16 residues. J was trimmed by 2 bases and V by 7 bases; bases with no gene match: 11. The CDR3 DNA sequence: TGTGCCAGCAATTCCCGGCTGGGACAGGCCACAGATACGCAGTATTTT. This sequence encodes CASNSRLGQATDTQYF.

The V gene is TRBV29-1, the J gene TRBJ2-1; 16 bases are shared with TRBD2. CDR1 SQVTM and CDR2 ANQGSEA come from the germline V gene. V lost 6 bases and J lost 1; bases outside the gene matches: 9. The CDR3 length is 18 residues. CDR3 in amino acids: CSVLGLAGGTRSYNEQFF. CDR3 in DNA: TGCAGCGTGTTGGGACTAGCGGGGGGGACTAGATCCTACAATGAGCAGTTCTTC.

The chain uses TRBV19 and TRBJ1-5, with a possible D match to TRBD1 (5 bases). The CDR3 consists of 13 residues. V was trimmed by 7 bases and J by 4 bases, leaving 11 bases between them. Germline CDR1 is LNHDA and CDR2 is SQIVND (reference sequence). As DNA, the CDR3 is TGTGCCAGTACCGGGACGTCTAATCAGCCCCAGCATTTT. Its translation: CASTGTSNQPQHF.

The chain joins TRBV29-1 to TRBJ2-1; a possible D gene is TRBD2 (6 bases). The CDR3 runs 13 residues. The V gene's germline CDR1 is SQVTM and CDR2 ANQGSEA. Trimming pared 3 bases from V and 4 bases from J, leaving 10 bases between. The CDR3 DNA sequence: TGCAGCGTTGAGGGTGGGACTTACAATGAGCAGTTCTTC. Its protein is CSVEGGTYNEQFF.

This clone was detected a few times. The chain has TRBV7-2 and TRBJ1-1, with 11 bases fitting TRBD1. V gave up 1 base and J gave up 10 bases; unmatched junction bases: 2. CDR1 is SGHTA, CDR2 FQGNSA, per germline. This CDR3 has 13 residues. Here the CDR3 reads CASSLGDRGIAFF. The CDR3, as DNA: TGTGCCAGCAGCTTAGGGGACAGGGGGATAGCTTTCTTT.

V gene TRBV4-3 combines with J gene TRBJ2-1; TRBD2 might be the D (6 bases). The length of the CDR3 is 16 residues. The germline V gene encodes CDR1 LGHNA and CDR2 YSLEER. V lost 1 base and J 0 bases, leaving 10 bases between the germline ends. This CDR3 is CASSQGPGVSYNEQFF. In nucleotides, the CDR3 is TGCGCCAGCAGCCAAGGACCGGGGGTCTCCTACAATGAGCAGTTCTTC.

The chain's CDR3 is CASSPDGTRGGEQFF. Here the CDR3 DNA reads TGTGCCAGCAGCCCAGACGGGACTAGAGGTGGAGAGCAGTTCTTC. The V call is TRBV7-3, the J call TRBJ2-1; 8 positions agree with TRBD2. The V gene end was trimmed by 5 bases and the J gene end by 10 bases; junction bases not matched to a gene: 13. The CDR3 is 15 residues long. Germline V gene lookup returns CDR1 SGHTA and CDR2 FQGTGA. Variable domain in full (rest from reference TRBV7-3 and TRBJ2-1): GAGVSQTPSNKVTEKGKYVELRCDPISGHTALYWYRQSLGQGPEFLIYFQGTGAADDSGLPNDRFFAVRPEGSVSTLKIQRTERGDSAVYLCASSPDGTRGGEQFFGPGTRLTVL.

This chain uses TRBV4-3 with TRBJ2-7, with D uncertain. CDR3 length equals 16 residues. The V gene's germline CDR1 is LGHNA and CDR2 YSLEER. V was trimmed by 1 base and J by 4 bases, leaving 17 bases between them. Here the CDR3 DNA reads TGCGCCAGCAGCCAAGGGGATGGACCAGCCTTTTACGAGCAGTACTTC. Amino acid sequence: CASSQGDGPAFYEQYF.

The chain carries TRBV29-1 and TRBJ2-7; D is ambiguous. With 1 base removed from V and 0 bases from J, the gap between germline ends came to 10 bases. Germline V gene lookup returns CDR1 SQVTM and CDR2 ANQGSEA. The CDR3 length is 14 residues. Here the CDR3 DNA reads TGCAGCGTTGAAGGGCCTCAAGGCTCCTACGAGCAGTACTTC. It codes for CSVEGPQGSYEQYF.